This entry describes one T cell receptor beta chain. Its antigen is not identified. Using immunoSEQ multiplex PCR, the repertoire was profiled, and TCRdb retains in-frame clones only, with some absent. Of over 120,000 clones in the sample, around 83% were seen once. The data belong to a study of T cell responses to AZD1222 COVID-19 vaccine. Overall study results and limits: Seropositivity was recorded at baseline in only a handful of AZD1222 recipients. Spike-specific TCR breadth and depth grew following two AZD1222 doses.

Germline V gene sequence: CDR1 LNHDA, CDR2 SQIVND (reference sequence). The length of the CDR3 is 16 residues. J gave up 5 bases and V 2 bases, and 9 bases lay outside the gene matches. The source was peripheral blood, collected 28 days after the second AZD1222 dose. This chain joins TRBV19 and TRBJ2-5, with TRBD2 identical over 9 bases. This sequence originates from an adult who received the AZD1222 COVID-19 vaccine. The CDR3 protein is CASSIRSGGPKETQYF. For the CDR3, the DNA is TGTGCCAGTAGTATAAGGAGCGGGGGGCCCAAGGAGACCCAGTACTTC.